The next 16 T cell receptor beta chains were all read from a single sample in a study of blood T cell repertoires in COVID-19. Repertoires were generated with immunoSEQ multiplex PCR, while TCRdb's copy carries only in-frame clones and drops some. The sample records about 410,000 clones, more than 80% being singletons. Sequencing input: peripheral blood. These receptors all stem from a woman between 25 and 40 years old with active or convalescent COVID-19.

This clone has just one count. The chain is built from TRBV12-5 and TRBJ1-1, with 10 bases lining up with TRBD1. The CDR3 spans 15 residues. Germline V gene lookup returns CDR1 LGHNT and CDR2 FRNRAP. With V trimmed by 5 bases and J by 6 bases, 9 bases remained unmatched. The CDR3 nucleotides are TGTGCTAGTGGTCCCGGGGACAGGGGAGGGGCTGAAGCTTTCTTT. Its translation: CASGPGDRGGAEAFF.

The V gene is TRBV6-2 or TRBV6-3, the J gene TRBJ2-2, with 9 bases lining up with TRBD1. Trimming took 5 bases from V and 6 from J; bases not matched to a gene: 4. Germline V gives CDR1 MNHEY, CDR2 SVGEGT. CDR3 length: 14 amino acids. The DNA of the CDR3 is TGTGCCAGCAGTAGGGACAGGGATCCCGGGGAGCTGTTTTTT. Translation gives CASSRDRDPGELFF.

The rearrangement joins TRBV19 to TRBJ2-1, with 8 bases identical to TRBD2. The CDR3 is made up of 15 amino acids. V shed 3 bases, J shed 9 bases, and the junction held 10 bases outside the gene matches. Germline V lookup: CDR1 LNHDA, CDR2 SQIVND (reference sequence). Written as DNA, the CDR3 is TGTGCCAGTAGTATTTTGCGGGAGGTAACGCGTGAGCAGTTCTTC. This codes for CASSILREVTREQFF.

This rearrangement joins TRBV19 to TRBJ2-7; unclear D gene. Trimming took off 6 bases at V and 3 bases at J, with 12 bases between the two ends. This CDR3 has 13 amino acids. Germline V CDR1 and CDR2: LNHDA, SQIVND (reference sequence). For the CDR3, the DNA is TGTGCCAGTAGCCCCCGGGTCTTCTACGAGCAGTACTTC. Translating gives CASSPRVFYEQYF.

This clone was counted a single time. The rearrangement joins TRBV5-4 to TRBJ2-5; TRBD1 aligns across 11 bases. There are 15 residues in the CDR3. Germline CDR1 and CDR2: SGHNT and YYREEE (reference sequence). V shed 4 bases and J 3 bases; nucleotides not matched to a gene: 5. For the CDR3, the DNA is TGTGCCAGCAGCGCTCCGGGACAGGGGGAAGAGACCCAGTACTTC. Translating gives CASSAPGQGEETQYF.

The V gene is TRBV2, the J gene TRBJ2-2, with D uncertain. V was shortened by 5 bases and J by 0 bases, with 7 bases between the two germline ends. The CDR3 has 14 residues. Germline V gives CDR1 SNHLY, CDR2 FYNNEI. The CDR3 spells CASSPYTNTGELFF. CDR3 coding DNA: TGTGCCAGCAGTCCTTATACGAACACCGGGGAGCTGTTTTTT.

V usage is TRBV10-2 and J usage is TRBJ1-2; perhaps TRBD1 as D (6 bases). Germline values: CDR1 WSHSY, CDR2 SAAADI. Deletions cut 6 bases from V and 6 bases from J, with 14 bases between. The CDR3 has 13 amino acids. The CDR3: CASRLQGGDGYTF. The CDR3 DNA sequence: TGCGCCAGCAGGTTACAGGGTGGAGATGGCTACACCTTC.

The chain is built from TRBV3-1 (or the pseudogene TRBV3-2) and TRBJ2-3; the D gene is possibly TRBD1 (6 bases). The germline gives CDR1 LGHDT, CDR2 YNNKEL (reference sequence). V was clipped by 4 bases and J by 6 bases, with 11 bases between them. The CDR3 consists of 13 residues. The CDR3 loop is CASSPGVWDTQYF. CDR3 DNA: TGTGCCAGCAGCCCAGGGGTGTGGGATACGCAGTATTTT.

This sequence joins TRBV11-2 and TRBJ2-1; D is possibly TRBD2 (6 bases). The CDR3 runs 14 residues. The ends were cut back, 1 base at V and 10 bases at J, with 14 bases in the middle. CDR1 is SGHAT, CDR2 FQNNGV, per germline. CDR3 residues: CASSLGIAEVEQFF. DNA of the CDR3: TGTGCCAGCAGCTTAGGAATAGCGGAAGTAGAGCAGTTCTTC.

This clone was found once. This chain links TRBV4-1 with TRBJ2-7; D perhaps matches TRBD1 (6 bases). The CDR3 has 17 residues. The V and J ends lost 0 bases and 0 bases respectively, with 15 bases between them. CDR1 MGHRA and CDR2 YSYEKL come from the germline V gene. CDR3 DNA: TGCGCCAGCAGCCAAGAAGAGCGGACAGACCTCTCCTACGAGCAGTACTTC. Its protein product is CASSQEERTDLSYEQYF.

This clone was seen only once. The chain combines TRBV27 with TRBJ2-7; 7 bases line up with TRBD1. CDR1 is MNHEY and CDR2 is SMNVEV in the germline V gene (reference sequence). V lost 5 bases, J lost 2 bases, and 6 bases stayed unmatched. There are 14 residues in the CDR3. The CDR3 here is CASSPTGTAYEQYF. Here the CDR3 DNA reads TGTGCCAGCAGTCCCACCGGGACAGCCTACGAGCAGTACTTC.

The chain combines TRBV7-2 with TRBJ2-1; 8 nucleotides align to TRBD1. Germline V CDR1 and CDR2: SGHTA, FQGNSA. The V gene end was trimmed by 1 base and the J gene end by 2 bases; junction bases not matched to a gene: 10. The CDR3 spans 18 residues. CDR3 sequence (DNA): TGTGCCAGCAGCTTAGGAGGCGGCGGACAGGGCCCCTACAATGAGCAGTTCTTC. Amino acid sequence: CASSLGGGGQGPYNEQFF.

J is TRBJ2-3 and V is TRBV6-4, with TRBD2 identical over 13 bases. Germline CDR1 is MRHNA and CDR2 is SNTAGT. With V trimmed by 6 bases and J by 2 bases, 2 bases remained unmatched. The CDR3 is made up of 15 amino acids. The CDR3 region is CASSGLAGDTDTQYF. In DNA, the CDR3 is TGTGCCAGCAGCGGACTAGCGGGGGACACAGATACGCAGTATTTT.

The rearrangement joins TRBV3-1 (or the pseudogene TRBV3-2) to TRBJ1-2, with D maybe TRBD1 (5 bases). Trimming pared 1 base from V and 7 bases from J, leaving 16 bases between. CDR3 length equals 15 residues. Germline-derived CDR1 and CDR2 are LGHDT and YNNKEL (reference sequence). CDR3 bases: TGTGCCAGCAGCCAAGGAGTGGCAGGGCACGGTGGCTACACCTTC. Translation: CASSQGVAGHGGYTF.

The J gene is TRBJ2-1, the V gene TRBV20-1, with 9 bases matching TRBD2. V was pared by 3 bases and J by 0 bases, with 3 bases of the junction left unmatched. CDR1 DFQATT and CDR2 SNEGSKA come from the germline V gene (reference sequence). This CDR3 is 15 amino acids long. CDR3 DNA: TGCAGTGCTAGTGTAGCGGGAGTCTCCTACAATGAGCAGTTCTTC. Translated: CSASVAGVSYNEQFF.

The chain is built from TRBV5-6 and TRBJ2-7; TRBD2 agrees at 8 bases. This CDR3 has 14 amino acids. From germline, CDR1 is SGHDT and CDR2 YYEEEE. The V and J ends lost 0 bases and 3 bases, in that order; junction bases with no gene match: 2. The CDR3 region has the DNA TGTGCCAGCAGCTTGGGACTAGCGTTCTACGAGCAGTACTTC. Protein sequence: CASSLGLAFYEQYF.